The 5 T cell receptor beta chains below all came from one sample that was sequenced in a study of metastatic and nonmetastatic thyroid tumors. Through MiXCR, TCRdb re-clonotyped the PCR reads. The sample lists just over 40,000 clones, about 10% occurring once. Every patient was untreated before thyroid surgery. The sequenced material came from blood. These receptor sequences come from a female donor with papillary thyroid cancer or a benign thyroid nodule (not recorded which). Some clones in this sample may be carry-over from other donors' samples.

This clone was seen more than once but under ten times. One end of the junction varies from germline; a read error may be responsible. In the same sample, other DNA sequences code for this CDR3. The genes are TRBV5-6 and TRBJ2-1, with D possibly TRBD1 on 5 matching bases. Germline V gives CDR1 SGHDT, CDR2 YYEEEE. There are 13 residues in the CDR3. The CDR3 spells CASSFQGGNEQFF. The CDR3 DNA reads TGTGCCAGTAGCTTCCAGGGTGGCAATGAGCAGTTCTTC.

This clone showed up many times. The chain has TRBV5-1 and TRBJ2-1; the D gene could be TRBD1 or TRBD2 (5 bases each). The CDR3 totals 13 residues. The V end was cut by 7 bases, the J end by 0 bases, with 8 bases between. Germline CDR1 reads SGHRS; CDR2 reads YFSETQ. The CDR3 here is CASSRGSYNEQFF. CDR3 coding DNA: TGCGCCAGCTCGAGGGGCTCCTACAATGAGCAGTTCTTC.

This clone was recorded at least ten times. The chain joins TRBV3-1 to TRBJ2-5; 8 bases fit TRBD2. Trimming took 4 bases from V and 2 from J; bases not matched to a gene: 3. Germline-derived CDR1 and CDR2 are LGHDT and YNNKEL (reference sequence). The CDR3 extends over 14 amino acids. CDR3 DNA: TGTGCCAGCAGCCTGACTAGCGCACAAGAGACCCAGTACTTC. Its translation is CASSLTSAQETQYF.

The sample holds many counts of this clone. The rearrangement uses TRBV9 and TRBJ2-1; 8 bases are shared with TRBD1. Unmatched junction bases numbered 14, after V lost 3 bases and J lost 9 bases. CDR1 is SGDLS and CDR2 is YYNGEE in the germline V gene. CDR3 size: 16 residues. The CDR3 spells CASSGSRDRYIGEQFF. DNA of the CDR3: TGTGCCAGCAGCGGGTCCCGGGACAGGTACATCGGTGAGCAGTTCTTC.

This clone occurred many times. The V call is TRBV29-1, the J call TRBJ1-1, with D tentatively TRBD1 (5 bases). From germline, CDR1 is SQVTM and CDR2 ANQGSEA. The CDR3 has 14 residues. V shed 6 bases and J shed 4 bases, with 18 bases lying between them. This CDR3 reads CSVEVWGVVTEAFF. In DNA form, the CDR3 reads TGCAGCGTCGAGGTTTGGGGGGTGGTCACTGAAGCTTTCTTT.